The 20 T cell receptor beta chains below all came from one sample that was sequenced in a study of blood T cell repertoires in COVID-19. TCRdb's table, derived via immunoSEQ multiplex PCR, lists solely in-frame clones and lacks some. The sample holds roughly 48,000 clones, 77% seen once. Sample: peripheral blood. The receptors here all came from a human donor with active or convalescent COVID-19. The donor label of this sample is uncertain.

This clone was seen only a few times. The J gene is TRBJ1-1, the V gene TRBV25-1; D perhaps matches TRBD1 (5 bases). The germline CDR1 and CDR2 sequences are MGHDK and SYGVNS. V was trimmed by 4 bases and J by 3 bases, leaving 15 bases between them. The CDR3 has 15 amino acids. CDR3 bases: TGTGCCAGCAGTGCCCGCAGGAGGGACGACACTGAAGCTTTCTTT. Its translation is CASSARRRDDTEAFF.

The rearrangement links TRBV6-5 to TRBJ2-1; the match to TRBD2 covers 7 bases. CDR1 MNHEY and CDR2 SVGAGI come from the germline V gene. V was pared by 5 bases and J by 10 bases, with 8 bases of the junction left unmatched. The CDR3 has 13 residues. In DNA form, the CDR3 reads TGTGCCAGCAGTCACGGGAGGACAAGAGAGCAGTTCTTC. As protein: CASSHGRTREQFF.

This clone has only a few counts. The chain combines TRBV4-3 with TRBJ2-3; D may be TRBD2 (6 bases). The CDR3 totals 14 residues. CDR1 LGHNA and CDR2 YSLEER come from the germline V gene. V was pared by 5 bases and J by 3 bases, with 12 bases between. CDR3: CASSGSRGTDTQYF. DNA of the CDR3: TGCGCCAGCAGCGGGTCCCGGGGGACAGATACGCAGTATTTT.

Many counts were recorded for this clone. The V gene is TRBV19, the J gene TRBJ2-5, with D maybe TRBD1 (6 bases). This CDR3 contains 16 residues. V was shortened by 1 base and J by 1 base, with 13 bases between the two germline ends. The germline gives CDR1 LNHDA, CDR2 SQIVND (reference sequence). The CDR3 spells CASSIGIQGFQETQYF. The CDR3 DNA follows: TGTGCCAGTAGTATAGGGATCCAGGGGTTCCAAGAGACCCAGTACTTC.

The chain carries TRBV20-1 and TRBJ1-1; D is ambiguous. The ends were cut back, 3 bases at V and 4 bases at J, with 6 bases in the middle. Germline CDR1 and CDR2: DFQATT and SNEGSKA (reference sequence). This CDR3 is built from 11 residues. The CDR3 reads CSASRGTEAFF. In DNA form, the CDR3 reads TGCAGTGCTAGCAGAGGCACTGAAGCTTTCTTT.

The gene calls are TRBV3-1 (or the pseudogene TRBV3-2) and TRBJ2-7; the D gene is possibly TRBD1 (6 bases). The CDR3 sequence is 15 residues long. Trimming pared 4 bases from V and 2 bases from J, leaving 15 bases between. Germline V gives CDR1 LGHDT, CDR2 YNNKEL (reference sequence). This CDR3 reads CASSRRTDRPYEQYF. CDR3 bases: TGTGCCAGCAGCCGAAGGACCGACAGGCCCTACGAGCAGTACTTC.

The chain has TRBV4-1 and TRBJ2-1, with 13 bases matching TRBD2. The CDR3 is 18 amino acids. Unmatched junction bases numbered 14, after V lost 3 bases and J lost 9 bases. CDR1 is MGHRA, CDR2 YSYEKL, per germline. The CDR3 region is CASSHETSGRPPGSEQFF. CDR3 bases: TGCGCCAGCAGCCACGAGACTAGCGGGAGGCCCCCCGGAAGTGAGCAGTTCTTC.

This clone has just one count. The rearrangement links TRBV28 to TRBJ2-7; 9 bases map to TRBD2. This CDR3 spans 15 amino acids. Trimming cost V 5 bases and J 7 bases; bases outside gene matches: 12. Germline V CDR1 and CDR2: MDHEN, SYDVKM. The CDR3 loop is CASSPPSGGTGEQYF. CDR3 in DNA: TGTGCCAGCAGTCCTCCAAGCGGGGGGACGGGGGAGCAGTACTTC.

The rearrangement joins TRBV27 to TRBJ1-6; 7 nucleotides match TRBD1. CDR3 length: 14 amino acids. The V gene's germline CDR1 is MNHEY and CDR2 SMNVEV (reference sequence). After removal of 6 bases from V and 7 bases from J, the junction contained 6 bases not matched to a gene. The CDR3 reads CASSQGQSNSPLHF. For the CDR3, the DNA is TGTGCCAGCAGCCAGGGACAGTCCAATTCACCCCTCCACTTT.

The CDR3, as DNA: TGCAGTGCTAGTAAGTCAGGGGAGAATCAGCCCCAGCATTTT. It yields the protein CSASKSGENQPQHF. The chain is built from TRBV20-1 and TRBJ1-5; D might be TRBD1 (6 bases). The V gene lost 3 bases and the J gene lost 4 bases, with 13 bases spanning the gap. CDR3 length equals 14 residues. Germline V gene data show CDR1 as DFQATT and CDR2 as SNEGSKA (reference sequence).

This chain uses TRBV25-1 with TRBJ1-4, with 10 bases fitting TRBD1. The CDR3 extends over 14 amino acids. The J segment lost 6 bases and the V segment lost 4 bases, leaving 2 bases of the junction unmatched. From germline, CDR1 is MGHDK and CDR2 SYGVNS. DNA of the CDR3: TGTGCCAGCAGTGCGACAGGGGGCGATGAAAAACTGTTTTTT. This translates into CASSATGGDEKLFF.

The rearrangement uses TRBV6-5 and TRBJ2-2, with D perhaps matching TRBD1 (6 bases). This CDR3 has 13 amino acids. Germline V gene data show CDR1 as MNHEY and CDR2 as SVGAGI. The V gene lost 6 bases and the J gene lost 6 bases, with 11 bases spanning the gap. CDR3: CASRAGVAGELFF. The CDR3 bases are TGTGCCAGCAGGGCAGGGGTTGCCGGGGAGCTGTTTTTT.

CDR3 in amino acids: CASRSGYEQYF. The DNA for the CDR3 is TGTGCCAGCCGCTCGGGCTACGAGCAGTACTTC. The genes are TRBV3-1 (or the pseudogene TRBV3-2) and TRBJ2-7; D ambiguous. This CDR3 is built from 11 residues. V was trimmed by 8 bases and J by 3 bases, leaving 8 bases between them. The germline gives CDR1 LGHDT, CDR2 YNNKEL (reference sequence).

This clone turned up a few times. The J gene is TRBJ2-3, the V gene TRBV9; D is possibly TRBD1 (5 bases). V was pared by 1 base and J by 0 bases, with 6 bases between. CDR1 is SGDLS and CDR2 is YYNGEE in the germline V gene. CDR3 length: 14 amino acids. The CDR3 DNA sequence: TGTGCCAGCAGCGTATGGGGCAGCACAGATACGCAGTATTTT. This translates into CASSVWGSTDTQYF.

This chain links TRBV9 with TRBJ2-3; possible D gene TRBD1, 6 bases. Germline V CDR1 and CDR2: SGDLS, YYNGEE. This CDR3 spans 15 amino acids. V was pared by 3 bases and J by 2 bases, with 13 bases between. The CDR3 loop is CASSATQGATDTQYF. DNA of the CDR3: TGTGCCAGCAGCGCTACACAGGGTGCCACAGATACGCAGTATTTT.

About this clone: An end of the junction does not agree with germline; a read error may underlie this. The V gene is TRBV7-7, the J gene TRBJ2-5; 7 bases are a match to TRBD1. Germline V gene lookup returns CDR1 SSHAT and CDR2 FNYEAQ (reference sequence). CDR3 length: 16 amino acids. CDR3: CASSIRHKGARETQYF. The CDR3 DNA reads TGTGCTAGCAGCATACGACATAAGGGGGCTCGGGAGACCCAGTACTTC.

The chain couples TRBV19 to TRBJ2-1, with 14 positions matching TRBD2. This CDR3 region has 16 residues. The trim removed 7 bases at V and 7 bases at J, leaving 9 bases unmatched. Germline CDR1 reads LNHDA; CDR2 reads SQIVND (reference sequence). Here the CDR3 reads CASTPQWTSGRNEQFF. CDR3 sequence (DNA): TGTGCCAGTACCCCTCAGTGGACTAGCGGGAGGAATGAGCAGTTCTTC.

V and J are TRBV5-4 and TRBJ2-2; the match to TRBD1 covers 8 bases. Trimming removed 4 bases from V and 1 base from J; junction bases left unmatched: 3. The CDR3 runs to 15 residues. CDR1 is SGHNT, CDR2 YYREEE, per germline (reference sequence). CDR3 coding DNA: TGTGCCAGCAGCCCCGGGACAGGGAACACCGGGGAGCTGTTTTTT. Translated, it gives CASSPGTGNTGELFF.

J is TRBJ1-1 and V is TRBV10-3; D is perhaps TRBD1 (5 bases). The germline CDR1 and CDR2 sequences are ENHRY and SYGVKD. Trimming pared 6 bases from V and 9 bases from J, leaving 20 bases between. The CDR3 sequence is 14 residues long. CDR3: CAIRSGGTMGKAFF. The DNA of the CDR3 is TGTGCCATCAGGTCCGGGGGGACCATGGGGAAAGCTTTCTTT.

V is TRBV7-8 and J is TRBJ2-1; 8 positions match TRBD1. The germline CDR1 and CDR2 sequences are SGHVS and FQNEAQ. Germline trimming cut 5 bases from V and 8 bases from J; bases unmatched to any gene: 11. The CDR3 covers 15 residues. The DNA for the CDR3 is TGTGCCAGCAGCCCGGACAGGGTAGCTCTACATGAGCAGTTCTTC. Protein product: CASSPDRVALHEQFF.